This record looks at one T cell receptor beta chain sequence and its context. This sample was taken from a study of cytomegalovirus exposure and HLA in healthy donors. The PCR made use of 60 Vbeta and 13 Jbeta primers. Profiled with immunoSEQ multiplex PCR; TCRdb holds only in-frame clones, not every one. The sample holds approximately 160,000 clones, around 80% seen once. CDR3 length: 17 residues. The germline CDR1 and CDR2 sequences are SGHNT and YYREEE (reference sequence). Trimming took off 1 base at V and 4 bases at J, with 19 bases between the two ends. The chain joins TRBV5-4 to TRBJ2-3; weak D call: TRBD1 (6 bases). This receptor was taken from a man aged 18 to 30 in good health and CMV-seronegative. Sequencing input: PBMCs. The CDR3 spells CASSLPGHQKGADTQYF. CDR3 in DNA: TGTGCCAGCAGCTTGCCGGGACACCAGAAAGGCGCAGATACGCAGTATTTT.